The 22 T cell receptor beta chains presented below share a single source sample, sequenced in a study of Ad26.COV2.S vaccination and SARS-CoV-2 variants. Clones were read by immunoSEQ multiplex PCR, and TCRdb kept only the in-frame ones, dropping some. The sample contains over 110,000 clones, about nine tenths of which appear only once. This sample comprised peripheral blood, obtained after recovery from COVID-19. These receptors came from a human donor who had recovered from COVID-19.

J is TRBJ1-4 and V is TRBV18; D is unclear. The V end was cut by 4 bases, the J end by 0 bases, with 15 bases between. CDR1 is KGHSH, CDR2 LQKENI, per germline. The CDR3 spans 17 residues. The CDR3 DNA sequence: TGTGCCAGCTCACAGGGTGGTTGGTTCACAACTAATGAAAAACTGTTTTTT. Translation: CASSQGGWFTTNEKLFF. Full variable domain (remainder filled in from reference TRBV18 and TRBJ1-4): NAGVMQNPRHLVRRRGQEARLRCSPMKGHSHVYWYRQLPEEGLKFMVYLQKENIIDESGMPKERFSAEFPKEGPSILRIQQVVRGDSAAYFCASSQGGWFTTNEKLFFGSGTQLSVL.

The CDR3 DNA follows: TGTGCCAGCAGCGTCCACAGGGTTGGGTATGGCTACACCTTC. Protein sequence: CASSVHRVGYGYTF. The rearrangement links TRBV11-2 to TRBJ1-2; possible D gene TRBD1, 6 bases. V shed 5 bases and J shed 5 bases, with 15 bases lying between them. The germline V gene encodes CDR1 SGHAT and CDR2 FQNNGV. The CDR3 runs 14 residues. The full variable domain, with the rest looked up from reference TRBV11-2 and TRBJ1-2, is EAGVAQSPRYKIIEKRQSVAFWCNPISGHATLYWYQQILGQGPKLLIQFQNNGVVDDSQLPKDRFSAERLKGVDSTLKIQPAKLEDSAVYLCASSVHRVGYGYTFGSGTRLTVV.

This sequence joins TRBV6-5 and TRBJ1-1, with D perhaps matching TRBD1 (5 bases). The germline CDR1 and CDR2 sequences are MNHEY and SVGAGI. Deletions cut 6 bases from V and 5 bases from J, with 16 bases between. CDR3 length: 14 amino acids. CDR3 sequence: CASSRTRDGTEAFF. The CDR3, as DNA: TGTGCCAGCAGCCGGACAAGGGATGGGACTGAAGCTTTCTTT.

The J gene is TRBJ1-5, the V gene TRBV7-9; D is perhaps TRBD1 (5 bases). The CDR3 covers 16 residues. V shed 5 bases and J shed 1 base, with 15 bases lying between them. The germline V gene encodes CDR1 SEHNR and CDR2 FQNEAQ (reference sequence). The DNA for the CDR3 is TGTGCCAGCAGCAAGGGGTATGGGGCGAGCAATCAGCCCCAGCATTTT. Residues: CASSKGYGASNQPQHF.

This clone was seen only once. This chain connects TRBV6-2 or TRBV6-3 to TRBJ2-1, with 13 bases that match TRBD2. The CDR3 contains 19 residues. The V gene's germline CDR1 is MNHEY and CDR2 SVGEGT. With 0 bases clipped from V and 7 bases from J, the junction kept 12 bases outside the gene matches. The CDR3 spells CASSYSSPKTSGGFNEQFF. The CDR3 nucleotides are TGTGCCAGCAGTTACTCGAGCCCCAAGACTAGCGGGGGGTTTAATGAGCAGTTCTTC.

The chain employs TRBV2 and TRBJ1-1; perhaps TRBD1 as D (5 bases). Germline values: CDR1 SNHLY, CDR2 FYNNEI. The V end was cut by 7 bases, the J end by 9 bases, with 18 bases between. This CDR3 has 13 amino acids. DNA of the CDR3: TGTGCCAGCATATCAGGCAGGAAGGGGCAAGCTTTCTTT. Translation: CASISGRKGQAFF.

V usage is TRBV6-2 or TRBV6-3 and J usage is TRBJ1-1; a weak D match, TRBD1 (5 bases). Trimming removed 5 bases at V and 9 bases at J, with 19 bases between. The CDR3 loop spans 14 amino acids. Per germline, CDR1 MNHEY and CDR2 SVGEGT. The CDR3 loop reads CASSKSGTLWKAFF. In DNA, the CDR3 is TGTGCCAGCAGTAAATCCGGGACCCTTTGGAAAGCTTTCTTT.

The CDR3 region is CASSLGTGEQYF. For the CDR3, the DNA is TGTGCCAGCAGCTTGGGGACCGGCGAGCAGTACTTC. The chain is built from TRBV5-6 and TRBJ2-7; D call uncertain. The CDR3 has 12 residues. Germline V lookup: CDR1 SGHDT, CDR2 YYEEEE. The V gene lost 0 bases and the J gene lost 6 bases, with 7 bases spanning the gap.

The V and J genes are TRBV7-2 and TRBJ2-7; 8 bases map to TRBD1. V lost 5 bases to trimming and J lost 4 bases; unmatched junction nucleotides: 7. Germline loops: CDR1 SGHTA, CDR2 FQGNSA. The CDR3 covers 14 residues. The CDR3 DNA reads TGTGCCAGCAGCCCAAGGGACAGGTCATACGAGCAGTACTTC. Protein: CASSPRDRSYEQYF.

The count of this clone is one. This chain joins TRBV9 and TRBJ1-6; D remains unclear. V lost 7 bases and J lost 6, with 14 bases in between. Germline V CDR1 and CDR2: SGDLS, YYNGEE. The CDR3 runs 14 residues. The CDR3 reads CASGHPSGNSPLHF. The CDR3 DNA reads TGTGCCAGCGGGCACCCTTCGGGTAATTCACCCCTCCACTTT. The full variable domain, with the rest looked up from reference TRBV9 and TRBJ1-6, is DSGVTQTPKHLITATGQRVTLRCSPRSGDLSVYWYQQSLDQGLQFLIQYYNGEERAKGNILERFSAQQFPDLHSELNLSSLELGDSALYFCASGHPSGNSPLHFGNGTRLTVT.

This clone appeared a single time. The rearrangement uses TRBV2 and TRBJ2-1; weak D call: TRBD1 (5 bases). The germline gives CDR1 SNHLY, CDR2 FYNNEI. Trimming removed 3 bases at V and 0 bases at J, with 9 bases between. The CDR3 has 15 amino acids. The CDR3 region is CASSDYRSSYNEQFF. DNA for the CDR3: TGTGCCAGCAGTGACTACAGGAGCTCCTACAATGAGCAGTTCTTC. Filled out from reference TRBV2 and TRBJ2-1, the complete variable domain reads EPEVTQTPSHQVTQMGQEVILRCVPISNHLYFYWYRQILGQKVEFLVSFYNNEISEKSEIFDDQFSVERPDGSNFTLKIRSTKLEDSAMYFCASSDYRSSYNEQFFGPGTRLTVL.

This chain joins TRBV7-9 and TRBJ2-3, with D uncertain. Trimming left V 1 base short and J 3 bases short, with 11 bases between. The germline CDR1 and CDR2 sequences are SEHNR and FQNEAQ (reference sequence). CDR3 size: 15 residues. The CDR3 DNA sequence: TGTGCCAGCAGCTTAGGGTCTCACGGAACAGATACGCAGTATTTT. Translation gives CASSLGSHGTDTQYF.

The chain joins TRBV24-1 to TRBJ2-6; D call uncertain. The length of the CDR3 is 15 residues. The V end lost 3 bases, the J end lost 0 bases, and 5 bases lay between the germline ends. Per the germline V gene, CDR1 is KGHDR and CDR2 is SFDVKD. The CDR3 DNA follows: TGTGCCACCAGTGATAGAAACTCTGGGGCCAACGTCCTGACTTTC. Residues: CATSDRNSGANVLTF.

V and J are TRBV4-1 and TRBJ2-2; D not resolved. Trimming left V 1 base short and J 5 bases short, with 5 bases between. The CDR3 is made up of 13 amino acids. Germline loops: CDR1 MGHRA, CDR2 YSYEKL. CDR3 residues: CASSQGLTGELFF. The CDR3 nucleotides are TGCGCCAGCAGCCAAGGACTGACCGGGGAGCTGTTTTTT.

CDR3 sequence reads: CATSRGGVDTEAFF. In DNA, the CDR3 is TGTGCCACCAGCAGAGGGGGCGTTGACACTGAAGCTTTCTTT. The chain combines TRBV15 with TRBJ1-1, with D possibly TRBD1 on 5 matching bases. Trimming left V 1 base short and J 3 bases short, with 9 bases between. This CDR3 is built from 14 residues. Per the germline V gene, CDR1 is LNHNV and CDR2 is YYDKDF (reference sequence).

The chain uses TRBV19 and TRBJ1-1; D is ambiguous. Germline V gene data show CDR1 as LNHDA and CDR2 as SQIVND (reference sequence). V gave up 2 bases and J gave up 5 bases, with 9 bases separating them. The length of the CDR3 is 13 residues. For the CDR3, the DNA is TGTGCCAGTAGTATATCTCAGAATACTGAAGCTTTCTTT. It codes for CASSISQNTEAFF.

V and J are TRBV9 and TRBJ1-6; D is unclear. The CDR3 runs 14 residues. V was shortened by 0 bases and J by 6 bases, with 7 bases between the two germline ends. Germline V lookup: CDR1 SGDLS, CDR2 YYNGEE. The CDR3 loop is CASSVVDRNSPLHF. Here the CDR3 DNA reads TGTGCCAGCAGCGTAGTGGACCGTAATTCACCCCTCCACTTT.

The chain has TRBV12-3 or TRBV12-4 and TRBJ2-1; D not resolved. CDR3 length equals 12 residues. Trimming left V 5 bases short and J 5 bases short, with 7 bases between. The CDR3: CASSPPDNEQFF. Written as DNA, the CDR3 is TGTGCCAGCAGTCCCCCCGACAATGAGCAGTTCTTC.

The V gene is TRBV4-3, the J gene TRBJ1-1; D unresolved. Trimming removed 0 bases at V and 1 base at J, with 6 bases between. There are 14 residues in the CDR3. Germline CDR1 reads LGHNA; CDR2 reads YSLEER. CDR3 coding DNA: TGCGCCAGCAGCCAAGACGGGGAGAACACTGAAGCTTTCTTT. It translates to CASSQDGENTEAFF.

The chain has TRBV5-6 and TRBJ2-3; 12 nucleotides agree with TRBD2. This CDR3 is 16 amino acids long. V dropped 0 bases and J dropped 6; count of bases not matched to a gene: 5. Germline values: CDR1 SGHDT, CDR2 YYEEEE. The CDR3 is CASSLGLAGGPDTQYF. CDR3 bases: TGTGCCAGCAGCTTGGGTCTAGCGGGGGGGCCTGATACGCAGTATTTT.

This clone appeared once. The rearrangement uses TRBV28 and TRBJ2-1; unclear D gene. Trimming took 4 bases from V and 1 from J, leaving 11 bases between them. CDR3 length equals 15 residues. Germline values: CDR1 MDHEN, CDR2 SYDVKM. The CDR3 DNA reads as TGTGCCAGCAGTTACCCGATTAAATCCTACAATGAGCAGTTCTTC. Its translation is CASSYPIKSYNEQFF.

The chain links TRBV5-5 to TRBJ2-3; 7 bases fit TRBD2. This CDR3 has 16 residues. CDR1 is SGHKS and CDR2 is YYEKEE in the germline V gene (reference sequence). After removal of 4 bases from V and 2 bases from J, the junction contained 10 bases not matched to a gene. The CDR3 is CASSPLERELTDTQYF. CDR3 in DNA: TGTGCCAGCAGCCCCCTTGAGCGGGAACTCACAGATACGCAGTATTTT.